One sample yielded the 9 T cell receptor beta chains listed below, sequenced in a study of blood T cell repertoires in COVID-19. Assay used: immunoSEQ multiplex PCR; TCRdb lists only in-frame clones, some missing. The sample records about 260,000 clones, approximately 88% being singletons. The sequenced sample was peripheral blood. The origin of the receptors is a human donor in a cohort sampled during active COVID-19.

The V gene is TRBV18, the J gene TRBJ1-5; 9 bases agree with TRBD1. The V segment lost 2 bases and the J segment 2 bases; nucleotides outside the gene matches: 13. CDR1 KGHSH and CDR2 LQKENI come from the germline V gene. The CDR3 sequence is 19 residues long. CDR3 nucleotides: TGTGCCAGCTCACCAAACGGACAGGGGATGGTGGATGGCAATCAGCCCCAGCATTTT. Translating it yields CASSPNGQGMVDGNQPQHF. Supplemented by reference TRBV18 and TRBJ1-5, the full variable domain reads NAGVMQNPRHLVRRRGQEARLRCSPMKGHSHVYWYRQLPEEGLKFMVYLQKENIIDESGMPKERFSAEFPKEGPSILRIQQVVRGDSAAYFCASSPNGQGMVDGNQPQHFGDGTRLSIL.

The chain is built from TRBV6-2 or TRBV6-3 and TRBJ2-7; 9 positions agree with TRBD2. Germline V gene lookup returns CDR1 MNHEY and CDR2 SVGEGT. The CDR3 sequence is 19 residues long. Losses at the gene ends were 5 bases for V and 2 bases for J; bases not matched to a gene: 19. CDR3 coding DNA: TGTGCCAGCAGTCGGAATTCTTGGGCTAGCGGGAATGTTCCCTACGAGCAGTACTTC. This sequence encodes CASSRNSWASGNVPYEQYF.

This chain connects TRBV19 to TRBJ1-5; 7 positions match TRBD1. The CDR3 is made up of 16 amino acids. Germline V lookup: CDR1 LNHDA, CDR2 SQIVND (reference sequence). After removal of 5 bases from V and 3 bases from J, the junction contained 10 bases not matched to a gene. The CDR3 is CASSPALGTANQPQHF. CDR3 coding DNA: TGTGCCAGTAGTCCGGCGTTGGGGACAGCCAATCAGCCCCAGCATTTT.

The chain joins TRBV25-1 to TRBJ2-3; possibly TRBD2 for D (6 bases). Germline V gene lookup returns CDR1 MGHDK and CDR2 SYGVNS. Trimming took 1 base from V and 3 from J, leaving 11 bases between them. This CDR3 has 15 residues. The CDR3, as DNA: TGTGCCAGCAGTGAATGGGGAGGTAATACAGATACGCAGTATTTT. This translates into CASSEWGGNTDTQYF.

The chain couples TRBV4-1 to TRBJ2-7; a possible D gene is TRBD2 (7 bases). This CDR3 region has 17 residues. Germline CDR1 is MGHRA and CDR2 is YSYEKL. Trimming stripped 3 bases from V and 0 bases from J, with 18 bases between. CDR3 nucleotide sequence: TGCGCCAGCAGCCAGGGGACCGAGGGGGGGATCTCCTACGAGCAGTACTTC. Translating it yields CASSQGTEGGISYEQYF.

V is TRBV19 and J is TRBJ1-1; D uncertain. The CDR3 extends over 14 amino acids. The V end was cut by 1 base, the J end by 8 bases, with 14 bases between. Looked up from germline, CDR1 is LNHDA and CDR2 is SQIVND (reference sequence). The CDR3 nucleotides are TGTGCCAGTAGTATAGCCGGCGGGGAGGTAGAAGCTTTCTTT. Amino acids: CASSIAGGEVEAFF.

V is TRBV11-2 and J is TRBJ2-7; 9 positions agree with TRBD1. CDR1 SGHAT and CDR2 FQNNGV come from the germline V gene. The CDR3 covers 16 residues. V was clipped by 5 bases and J by 6 bases; unmatched bases: 14. Written as DNA, the CDR3 is TGTGCCAGCAGCCGAATACCGGGACAGGGACATCGCGAGCAGTACTTC. It specifies CASSRIPGQGHREQYF.

The V and J genes are TRBV7-9 and TRBJ2-2, with a possible D match to TRBD1 (6 bases). CDR1 is SEHNR and CDR2 is FQNEAQ in the germline V gene (reference sequence). The CDR3 has 16 amino acids. V dropped 2 bases and J dropped 6 bases, with 16 bases sitting between them. The CDR3 loop reads CASSLRDTGWSGELFF. CDR3 sequence (DNA): TGTGCCAGCAGCTTAAGGGATACAGGGTGGTCCGGGGAGCTGTTTTTT.

This clone was observed once. The gene calls are TRBV2 and TRBJ2-3; 11 bases match TRBD2. The CDR3 runs to 19 residues. Trimming at V came to 6 bases and at J to 1 base, leaving 15 bases not matched to a gene. The germline gives CDR1 SNHLY, CDR2 FYNNEI. The CDR3 nucleotides read TGTGCCAGCAGAGGACCCACTAGCGGGGGAAAACGGGGCACAGATACGCAGTATTTT. Translating it yields CASRGPTSGGKRGTDTQYF. The whole variable domain, filled in from reference TRBV2 and TRBJ2-3, reads EPEVTQTPSHQVTQMGQEVILRCVPISNHLYFYWYRQILGQKVEFLVSFYNNEISEKSEIFDDQFSVERPDGSNFTLKIRSTKLEDSAMYFCASRGPTSGGKRGTDTQYFGPGTRLTVL.